This T cell receptor beta chain originates from a study of sequential checkpoint blockade in melanoma. The treatment is: randomized to nivolumab then ipilimumab (arm A) or the reverse (arm B). From thawed PBMCs, live CD3+CD8+ cells negative for CD19 and CD56 were sorted. Here immunoSEQ multiplex PCR was the method, and the copy in TCRdb shows in-frame clones only, minus some. The sample lists about 18,000 clones, approximately 81% occurring once. This specimen was CD8+ T cells sorted from blood (inferred from file names), taken from a patient given nivolumab and ipilimumab in sequence. This sequence was found in a human donor with melanoma.

Written as DNA, the CDR3 is TGCAGCGGACATCTAGCGGGGGGAAACACCGGGGAGCTGTTTTTT. Protein sequence: CSGHLAGGNTGELFF. The chain recombines TRBV29-1 with TRBJ2-2; 11 nucleotides match TRBD2. Germline trimming cut 7 bases from V and 2 bases from J; bases unmatched to any gene: 6. The germline CDR1 and CDR2 sequences are SQVTM and ANQGSEA. The CDR3 runs 15 residues.